Included here is one T cell receptor beta chain sequence, with context. The sample belongs to a study of blood T cell repertoires in COVID-19. Overall study context: The origin of the acute and convalescent COVID-19 samples was the United States, Italy and Spain. Nucleic acid was either cDNA or gDNA, and it came from T cells, B-cell-depleted T cells, or PBMCs.

The germline V gene has CDR1 SGHTA and CDR2 FQGTGA. CDR3 length: 17 residues. Trimming took 5 bases from V and 4 from J; bases not matched to a gene: 13. Per the original data handling: Reference gene primer amplification gave nucleated cell count estimates. Data came from immunoSEQ multiplex PCR; TCRdb stores just in-frame clones and leaves some out. That table supplies the V and J calls and clone size; D and trimming were determined from the DNA. The table includes fewer than 350,000 clones, around 88% detected once. Source material: peripheral blood. The sequence came from a woman aged 30 to 39 who had recovered from COVID-19. J is TRBJ2-3 and V is TRBV7-3, with 9 positions matching TRBD2. In DNA form, the CDR3 reads TGTGCCAGCAGCCCACCCTCGGGCGGGAGGGCCTCAGATACGCAGTATTTT. The encoded protein is CASSPPSGGRASDTQYF. The variable domain in full, with the rest retrieved from reference TRBV7-3 and TRBJ2-3, is GAGVSQTPSNKVTEKGKYVELRCDPISGHTALYWYRQSLGQGPEFLIYFQGTGAADDSGLPNDRFFAVRPEGSVSTLKIQRTERGDSAVYLCASSPPSGGRASDTQYFGPGTRLTVL.